Below are 22 T cell receptor beta chains sequenced from a single sample in a study of T-cell reconstitution after alpha-beta-depleted transplantation in children. Unique molecular identifiers tagged the TCRbeta library. TCRdb processed the PCR reads anew with MiXCR; each CDR3 protein has one entry. Here the sample spans about 150,000 distinct CDR3 sequences, around 10% being singletons. This specimen consisted of PBMCs, obtained before TCRalphabeta/CD19-depleted stem cell transplant. Every receptor here comes from a boy aged 2 to 9 with acute myeloid leukemia, due to receive a stem cell transplant.

The table lists this clonotype with many counts. The rearrangement uses TRBV7-9 and TRBJ1-3; 8 positions agree with TRBD1. There are 14 residues in the CDR3. After removal of 7 bases from V and 2 bases from J, the junction contained 4 bases not matched to a gene. The germline V gene has CDR1 SEHNR and CDR2 FQNEAQ (reference sequence). CDR3 in amino acids: CASIRTGTGNTIYF. For the CDR3, the DNA is TGTGCCAGCATCCGGACAGGGACTGGAAACACCATATATTTT.

The sample holds many counts of this clonotype. V is TRBV20-1 and J is TRBJ2-1, with TRBD2 matching over 9 bases. Trimming removed 5 bases from V and 8 bases from J; junction bases left unmatched: 13. The CDR3 is made up of 15 amino acids. Germline V gives CDR1 DFQATT, CDR2 SNEGSKA (reference sequence). The CDR3 DNA reads as TGCAGTGCTGTTAGACTAGCGGAACATCAGGATGAGCAGTTCTTC. Protein product: CSAVRLAEHQDEQFF.

This clonotype was picked up many times. The rearrangement links TRBV20-1 to TRBJ1-6; no definite D call. The CDR3 runs to 14 residues. Germline values: CDR1 DFQATT, CDR2 SNEGSKA (reference sequence). V dropped 6 bases and J dropped 9 bases, with 18 bases sitting between them. As DNA, the CDR3 is TGCAGTGCGTCGGACGGACGGACTACTTCACCCCTCCACTTT. This translates into CSASDGRTTSPLHF.

On this clonotype itself: A much larger clone differs from this one at a single base, so this may be a read error. This chain uses TRBV25-1 with TRBJ2-2; D not resolved. The germline gives CDR1 MGHDK, CDR2 SYGVNS. The CDR3 length is 12 residues. V was pared by 6 bases and J by 9 bases, with 11 bases between. CDR3 nucleotides: TGTGCCAGCAGGGTAGATACCAGGGAGCTGTTTTTT. It is translated as CASRVDTRELFF.

This clonotype was recorded a few times. The rearrangement joins TRBV18 to TRBJ1-2, with 7 nucleotides matching TRBD1. Germline V gene sequence: CDR1 KGHSH, CDR2 LQKENI. V shed 6 bases, J shed 4 bases, and the junction held 11 bases outside the gene matches. The CDR3 length is 15 residues. The CDR3: CASSDGQARIYGYTF. CDR3 nucleotides: TGTGCCAGCTCTGACGGACAGGCGCGGATCTATGGCTACACCTTC. The full variable domain, rest sourced from reference TRBV18 and TRBJ1-2, is NAGVMQNPRHLVRRRGQEARLRCSPMKGHSHVYWYRQLPEEGLKFMVYLQKENIIDESGMPKERFSAEFPKEGPSILRIQQVVRGDSAAYFCASSDGQARIYGYTFGSGTRLTVV.

This clonotype was seen only a few times. The rearrangement joins TRBV18 to TRBJ1-1; D may be TRBD1 (5 bases). There are 17 residues in the CDR3. Germline V lookup: CDR1 KGHSH, CDR2 LQKENI. Trimming removed 3 bases from V and 1 base from J, with 18 bases in between. CDR3 DNA: TGTGCCAGCTCACCGCTCCGGGACGGAGCGGGGAACACTGAAGCTTTCTTT. Its protein product is CASSPLRDGAGNTEAFF.

This clonotype was found many times. The chain couples TRBV20-1 to TRBJ2-7; D is undetermined. V shed 1 base and J shed 0 bases, with 4 bases lying between them. Germline loops: CDR1 DFQATT, CDR2 SNEGSKA (reference sequence). The CDR3 spans 12 residues. The CDR3 region has the DNA TGCAGTGCTAGAGCGGGCTCCTACGAGCAGTACGTC. Its translation: CSARAGSYEQYV.

This clonotype was counted ten times or more. The chain is built from TRBV3-1 and TRBJ1-2; tentatively, D is TRBD1 (5 bases). Per the germline V gene, CDR1 is LGHDT and CDR2 is YNNKEL (reference sequence). There are 15 residues in the CDR3. Trimming took off 0 bases at V and 4 bases at J, with 12 bases between the two ends. This CDR3 is CASSQEGDRVYGYTF. CDR3 bases: TGTGCCAGCAGCCAAGAGGGAGACAGAGTCTATGGCTACACCTTC.

This clonotype was detected many times. This chain connects TRBV28 to TRBJ2-7, with D unclear. Germline CDR1 MDHEN, CDR2 SYDVKM. The CDR3 is 16 amino acids. V lost 6 bases and J lost 0, with 18 bases in between. This chain's CDR3 is CASRKPGLSSSYEQYF. The CDR3 nucleotides read TGTGCCAGCAGAAAACCGGGCCTATCAAGCTCCTACGAGCAGTACTTC.

The chain joins TRBV18 to TRBJ1-5; no firm D call. The V end was cut by 2 bases, the J end by 2 bases, with 7 bases between. This CDR3 comprises 14 residues. CDR1 KGHSH and CDR2 LQKENI come from the germline V gene. CDR3 protein: CASSPNGRNQPQHF. CDR3 nucleotides: TGTGCCAGCTCACCAAACGGGCGCAATCAGCCCCAGCATTTT.

The rearrangement joins TRBV5-6 to TRBJ1-2; D possibly corresponds to TRBD1 (6 bases). Germline V gives CDR1 SGHDT, CDR2 YYEEEE. The CDR3 loop spans 15 amino acids. V was shortened by 1 base and J by 2 bases, with 12 bases between the two germline ends. The DNA of the CDR3 is TGTGCCAGCAGCTTGCCGGGGGGCGAAAACTATGGCTACACCTTC. Residues: CASSLPGGENYGYTF.

This clonotype occurred many times. The rearrangement uses TRBV6-5 and TRBJ2-7, with D perhaps assigned TRBD1 or TRBD2 (5 bases each). Germline loops: CDR1 MNHEY, CDR2 SVGAGI. The CDR3 covers 16 residues. V dropped 0 bases and J dropped 0 bases, with 12 bases sitting between them. CDR3 sequence (DNA): TGTGCCAGCAGTTACTCGTGGGACCTGAGCTCCTACGAGCAGTACTTC. This encodes CASSYSWDLSSYEQYF.

This clonotype showed up many times. The chain is built from TRBV4-1 and TRBJ1-3, with 8 bases lining up with TRBD1. The CDR3 contains 16 residues. In germline, CDR1 is MGHRA, CDR2 YSYEKL. Germline trimming cut 4 bases from V and 0 bases from J; bases unmatched to any gene: 5. Here the CDR3 reads CASSLTGGSSGNTIYF. Written as DNA, the CDR3 is TGCGCCAGCAGCCTTACAGGGGGTAGCTCTGGAAACACCATATATTTT.

This clonotype was recorded at least ten times. This chain links TRBV5-6 with TRBJ2-1, with 10 bases identical to TRBD2. Trimming took 4 bases from V and 4 from J; bases not matched to a gene: 11. CDR3 length: 17 amino acids. Per the germline V gene, CDR1 is SGHDT and CDR2 is YYEEEE. The CDR3 region has the DNA TGTGCCAGCAGCCCCTATTTAGGGGGACTAGCGTACAATGAGCAGTTCTTC. Its translation: CASSPYLGGLAYNEQFF.

This clonotype has ten or more counts. This chain uses TRBV5-8 with TRBJ2-1; D is perhaps TRBD1 (5 bases). Germline V CDR1 and CDR2: SGHTS, YDEGEE. CDR3 length equals 16 residues. V was cut by 4 bases and J by 1 base, with 15 bases left in between. The CDR3 reads CASSRTRSVSYNEQFF. Written as DNA, the CDR3 is TGTGCCAGCAGCCGGACACGGTCGGTTTCCTACAATGAGCAGTTCTTC.

The gene calls are TRBV7-2 and TRBJ2-3, with D unclear. The germline V and J ends were trimmed by 2 bases and 5 bases, with 11 bases remaining between them. Germline assignment: CDR1 SGHTA and CDR2 FQGNSA. The CDR3 runs 14 residues. The CDR3 nucleotides read TGTGCCAGCAGCTTAATGCAGATCGTAGATACGCAGTATTTT. Translation gives CASSLMQIVDTQYF.

The table lists this clonotype with many counts. Here the CDR3 reads CASRRTGEDTEAFF. CDR3 bases: TGTGCCAGCAGGCGTACAGGGGAGGACACTGAAGCTTTCTTT. This chain joins TRBV7-2 and TRBJ1-1; the match to TRBD1 covers 7 bases. The germline gives CDR1 SGHTA, CDR2 FQGNSA. The CDR3 runs 14 residues. Germline trimming cut 6 bases from V and 3 bases from J; bases unmatched to any gene: 7. The full variable domain, with the rest looked up from reference TRBV7-2 and TRBJ1-1, is GAGVSQSPSNKVTEKGKDVELRCDPISGHTALYWYRQSLGQGLEFLIYFQGNSAPDKSGLPSDRFSAERTGGSVSTLTIQRTQQEDSAVYLCASRRTGEDTEAFFGQGTRLTVV.

This clonotype has a count of ten or more. The chain has TRBV4-2 and TRBJ2-5; 12 bases match TRBD2. Germline V gene lookup returns CDR1 LGHNA and CDR2 YNFKEQ. Trimming at V came to 0 bases and at J to 6 bases, leaving 5 bases not matched to a gene. CDR3 length equals 16 residues. Here the CDR3 DNA reads TGTGCCAGCAGCCAAGACCTAGCGGGGGGGCAGAAGACCCAGTACTTC. As protein: CASSQDLAGGQKTQYF.

This clonotype was seen only once. The CDR3 reads CASSRRDSNYGYTF. The CDR3 region has the DNA TGTGCCAGCAGCCGTCGGGACAGTAACTATGGCTACACCTTC. This sequence joins TRBV7-2 and TRBJ1-2, with TRBD1 identical over 7 bases. The CDR3 sequence is 14 residues long. J lost 1 base, V lost 5 bases, and 4 bases had no gene match. Germline V CDR1 and CDR2: SGHTA, FQGNSA. The whole variable domain, remainder taken from reference TRBV7-2 and TRBJ1-2, is GAGVSQSPSNKVTEKGKDVELRCDPISGHTALYWYRQSLGQGLEFLIYFQGNSAPDKSGLPSDRFSAERTGGSVSTLTIQRTQQEDSAVYLCASSRRDSNYGYTFGSGTRLTVV.

The sample holds many counts of this clonotype. The chain employs TRBV7-8 and TRBJ1-3; tentative D call: TRBD1 (5 bases). The CDR3 sequence is 17 residues long. CDR1 and CDR2 (germline): SGHVS, FQNEAQ. V was trimmed by 1 base and J by 1 base, leaving 14 bases between them. In DNA, the CDR3 is TGTGCCAGCAGCTTAGGCACAGGAGGTCGGTCTGGAAACACCATATATTTT. Translating it yields CASSLGTGGRSGNTIYF.

This clonotype has at least ten counts. V is TRBV6-4 and J is TRBJ1-6; TRBD1 might be the D (5 bases). This CDR3 contains 19 residues. Germline CDR1 MRHNA, CDR2 SNTAGT. V shed 0 bases and J shed 10 bases, with 25 bases lying between them. CDR3 in DNA: TGTGCCAGCAGTGACTCGAGTCGGACGGGGGTGCCTATGGGATCACCCCTCCACTTT. Translation gives CASSDSSRTGVPMGSPLHF.

This clonotype has at least ten counts. The V call is TRBV12-3 or TRBV12-4, the J call TRBJ1-6; D gene unclear. CDR3 length: 16 residues. V was pared by 5 bases and J by 7 bases, with 18 bases between. The CDR3: CASSARSLLGNSPLHF. The CDR3 bases are TGTGCCAGCAGTGCCCGGAGCCTTTTGGGAAATTCACCCCTCCACTTT.